These 12 T cell receptor beta chains originate from one sample sequenced in a study of OX40 agonist ivuxolimab in advanced cancers. This table comes from immunoSEQ multiplex PCR, and its TCRdb copy is limited to in-frame clones, with some not included. This table holds roughly 76,000 clones, approximately 90% found once. The sequencing here drew on CD4+ or CD8+ T cells sorted from blood, taken in a trial of the OX40 agonist ivuxolimab. These receptors all stem from an adult with an advanced solid tumor such as melanoma, head and neck, liver or kidney cancer.

The chain uses TRBV5-6 and TRBJ1-3; D gene uncertain. The V and J ends lost 0 bases and 1 base respectively, with 5 bases between them. The CDR3 sequence is 14 residues long. Germline V lookup: CDR1 SGHDT, CDR2 YYEEEE. As DNA, the CDR3 is TGTGCCAGCAGCTTGGATCCGTCTGGAAACACCATATATTTT. Protein sequence: CASSLDPSGNTIYF.

The genes are TRBV7-2 and TRBJ1-5; unclear D gene. The germline V gene encodes CDR1 SGHTA and CDR2 FQGNSA. This CDR3 spans 15 amino acids. Trimming left V 3 bases short and J 0 bases short, with 9 bases between. The CDR3 coding sequence is TGTGCCAGCAGCTTTGGGCACTATAGCAATCAGCCCCAGCATTTT. Protein: CASSFGHYSNQPQHF.

This clone has only a few counts. The chain combines TRBV29-1 with TRBJ1-2; D is uncertain. Trimming took 1 base from V and 2 from J, leaving 14 bases between them. The CDR3 is made up of 15 amino acids. Germline CDR1 and CDR2: SQVTM and ANQGSEA. In nucleotides, the CDR3 is TGCAGCGTTGAAGCTCACAAGGGAGGGAACTATGGCTACACCTTC. This sequence encodes CSVEAHKGGNYGYTF.

The table lists this clone with a count of one. This chain links TRBV18 with TRBJ2-1; 11 nucleotides agree with TRBD1. The CDR3 is 15 residues long. CDR1 is KGHSH, CDR2 LQKENI, per germline. The junction had 8 bases not matched to a gene; V was cut back by 6 bases and J by 7 bases. The CDR3 loop is CASSLGQGALNEQFF. DNA for the CDR3: TGTGCCAGCTCCCTTGGACAGGGGGCTCTAAATGAGCAGTTCTTC.

V is TRBV7-8 and J is TRBJ2-3; TRBD2 matches at 7 bases. The V and J ends lost 5 bases and 6 bases, in that order; junction bases with no gene match: 8. CDR1 and CDR2 (germline): SGHVS, FQNEAQ. The CDR3 loop spans 14 amino acids. The CDR3 DNA follows: TGTGCCAGCAGCCGGACTAGGTTTGTCGATACGCAGTATTTT. Its translation is CASSRTRFVDTQYF.

V gene TRBV25-1 combines with J gene TRBJ2-3; D is possibly TRBD2 (6 bases). The germline CDR1 and CDR2 sequences are MGHDK and SYGVNS. V was cut by 7 bases and J by 1 base, with 24 bases left in between. There are 18 residues in the CDR3. CDR3: CASTSGGAGLLGTDTQYF. The CDR3 DNA sequence: TGTGCCAGCACCTCCGGGGGAGCAGGGCTCCTAGGCACAGATACGCAGTATTTT.

The chain employs TRBV29-1 and TRBJ2-3; 7 bases are shared with TRBD2. This CDR3 contains 17 residues. The V gene's germline CDR1 is SQVTM and CDR2 ANQGSEA. Trimming at V came to 7 bases and at J to 0 bases, leaving 16 bases not matched to a gene. This CDR3 reads CSALLASEGISTDTQYF. CDR3 DNA sequence: TGCAGCGCCCTACTAGCGTCTGAAGGAATTAGCACAGATACGCAGTATTTT.

The rearrangement uses TRBV27 and TRBJ2-5; 8 bases map to TRBD1. Germline V gene sequence: CDR1 MNHEY, CDR2 SMNVEV (reference sequence). This CDR3 is built from 16 residues. V lost 2 bases to trimming and J lost 3 bases; unmatched junction nucleotides: 8. The CDR3 region has the DNA TGTGCCAGCAGTTTAGTCCAGGGGGCTGTTGAAGAGACCCAGTACTTC. This translates into CASSLVQGAVEETQYF.

V is TRBV15 and J is TRBJ2-7; TRBD1 aligns across 7 bases. Per germline, CDR1 LNHNV and CDR2 YYDKDF (reference sequence). The CDR3 extends over 14 amino acids. With V trimmed by 2 bases and J by 6 bases, 7 bases remained unmatched. CDR3 amino acids: CATSRRQGQGEQYF. The DNA of the CDR3 is TGTGCCACCAGCAGACGACAGGGCCAGGGCGAGCAGTACTTC. The variable domain in full, with the rest retrieved from reference TRBV15 and TRBJ2-7, is DAMVIQNPRYQVTQFGKPVTLSCSQTLNHNVMYWYQQKSSQAPKLLFHYYDKDFNNEADTPDNFQSRRPNTSFCFLDIRSPGLGDTAMYLCATSRRQGQGEQYFGPGTRLTVT.

The chain uses TRBV13 and TRBJ2-7, with D unclear. Germline V CDR1 and CDR2: PRHDT, FYEKMQ (reference sequence). Trimming shortened V by 4 bases and J by 0 bases, and 13 bases separated the two germline ends. The CDR3 contains 15 residues. This CDR3 reads CASSYNPDPSYEQYF. The CDR3, as DNA: TGTGCCAGCAGCTACAACCCCGACCCCTCCTACGAGCAGTACTTC.

The V and J genes are TRBV4-1 and TRBJ1-4, with D maybe TRBD1 (5 bases). Germline V CDR1 and CDR2: MGHRA, YSYEKL. The ends were cut back, 6 bases at V and 8 bases at J, with 7 bases in the middle. This CDR3 has 11 amino acids. The CDR3 here is CASRRQEKLFF. In DNA, the CDR3 is TGCGCCAGCAGACGACAGGAAAAACTGTTTTTT.

The chain is built from TRBV11-2 and TRBJ2-7; D might be TRBD2 (6 bases). The V end lost 2 bases, the J end lost 7 bases, and 30 bases lay between the germline ends. This CDR3 comprises 19 residues. Per the germline V gene, CDR1 is SGHAT and CDR2 is FQNNGV. The CDR3 loop reads CASSLSFWKEGPRRLEQYF. The CDR3 region has the DNA TGTGCCAGCAGCTTAAGTTTCTGGAAGGAGGGTCCCAGGCGGTTGGAGCAGTACTTC.